Each of the 21 T cell receptor beta chains below was sequenced from the same sample in a study of monozygotic twins with inflammatory bowel disease. Reanalyzing the 5' RACE reads, TCRdb keeps one entry per CDR3 protein, without DNA. In total, the table holds approximately 200,000 distinct CDR3 sequences. The sample was blood. The receptors were gathered from a human donor with ulcerative colitis or Crohn's disease, or a healthy co-twin of an affected twin (not recorded which).

The rearrangement uses TRBV20-1 and TRBJ2-7; TCRdb's D gene call, TRBD2, goes unchecked for lack of DNA. Germline V lookup: CDR1 DFQATT, CDR2 SNEGSKA (reference sequence). This CDR3 has 20 amino acids. The CDR3 protein is CSASVSEERGGRLVSYEQYF.

This chain uses TRBV29-1 with TRBJ1-1. Germline V gene sequence: CDR1 SQVTM, CDR2 ANQGSEA. The CDR3 covers 13 residues. The CDR3: CSVDPGRGTEAFF.

This sequence joins TRBV23-1 and TRBJ2-3; checking the TCRdb D call of TRBD1 is not possible without DNA. TRBV23-1 is assigned to the ORF class and has an uncertain function. This CDR3 is 19 amino acids long. CDR3: CASRYDPIGRSGSTDTQYF.

The chain joins TRBV20-1 to TRBJ2-1. Germline V gene lookup returns CDR1 DFQATT and CDR2 SNEGSKA (reference sequence). The CDR3 sequence is 15 residues long. The chain's CDR3 is CSARDLQGYNNEQFF.

The V and J genes are TRBV20-1 and TRBJ2-4; TCRdb indicates TRBD1, and absent DNA this call remains unverified. The length of the CDR3 is 14 residues. Germline CDR1 is DFQATT and CDR2 is SNEGSKA (reference sequence). The CDR3: CSAGDSVAKNIQYF.

The chain couples TRBV7-8 to TRBJ2-1; the D call from TCRdb, TRBD2, cannot be confirmed without DNA. CDR3 length equals 15 residues. The germline gives CDR1 SGHVS, CDR2 FQNEAQ. CDR3 sequence reads: CASSVGLAPYNEQFF.

The chain recombines TRBV10-2 with TRBJ2-3; TCRdb names TRBD1, which stays unverified in the absence of DNA. The CDR3 covers 13 residues. The germline gives CDR1 WSHSY, CDR2 SAAADI. CDR3 loop: CASRDDGTDTQYF.

Here the CDR3 reads CSASGGGVGELFF. The chain couples TRBV20-1 to TRBJ2-2; the TCRdb D gene call, TRBD2, has no DNA to confirm it. Germline V gene data show CDR1 as DFQATT and CDR2 as SNEGSKA (reference sequence). This CDR3 has 13 amino acids.

This rearrangement joins TRBV20-1 to TRBJ2-7. The germline gives CDR1 DFQATT, CDR2 SNEGSKA (reference sequence). This CDR3 has 11 amino acids. The CDR3 reads CSARVDYEQYF.

The rearrangement joins TRBV5-1 to TRBJ2-5; absent DNA, TCRdb's TRBD1 call cannot be checked. Germline V gene data show CDR1 as SGHRS and CDR2 as YFSETQ. The CDR3 extends over 13 amino acids. The CDR3 loop reads CASSLQGQETQYF.

J is TRBJ1-2 and V is TRBV5-5; TCRdb selects TRBD1, and the lack of DNA leaves this call unchecked. Germline CDR1 and CDR2: SGHKS and YYEKEE (reference sequence). The CDR3 is 14 residues long. This CDR3 reads CASSSQGGSYGYTF.

This CDR3 is CAISGSYGGGDPNEQFF. The genes are TRBV10-3 and TRBJ2-1; TCRdb's D call, TRBD1, is unchecked because there is no DNA. The germline CDR1 and CDR2 sequences are ENHRY and SYGVKD. There are 17 residues in the CDR3.

V and J are TRBV20-1 and TRBJ2-1; TCRdb gives TRBD1 as the D gene, but with no DNA this cannot be confirmed. The CDR3 length is 13 residues. Germline CDR1 and CDR2: DFQATT and SNEGSKA (reference sequence). The CDR3 protein is CSVMEGVRNEQFF.

This rearrangement joins TRBV7-7 to TRBJ2-1; TCRdb calls TRBD1, which cannot be checked without DNA. The CDR3 loop spans 17 amino acids. Germline V gives CDR1 SSHAT, CDR2 FNYEAQ (reference sequence). CDR3 protein: CASSFHPFKSSYNEQFF.

The V call is TRBV6-2 or TRBV6-3, the J call TRBJ1-1; the D call of TRBD1 rests on TCRdb alone, since no DNA is present to check it. CDR3 size: 14 residues. Germline V gene lookup returns CDR1 MNHEY and CDR2 SVGEGT. The CDR3 loop reads CASSYSNRGTEAFF.

This chain links TRBV5-5 with TRBJ1-2. The CDR3 length is 14 residues. Germline CDR1 SGHKS, CDR2 YYEKEE (reference sequence). The CDR3 here is CASSLGQETYGYTF.

This chain joins TRBV6-5 and TRBJ2-7; the TCRdb D gene call, TRBD1, has no DNA to confirm it. Germline loops: CDR1 MNHEY, CDR2 SVGAGI. This CDR3 contains 15 residues. CDR3 loop: CASSYSWDNSYEQYF.

CDR3 sequence reads: CASSPFGAASSPLHF. The gene calls are TRBV12-3 or TRBV12-4 and TRBJ1-6; absent DNA, TCRdb's TRBD1 call cannot be checked. The length of the CDR3 is 15 residues.

J is TRBJ1-6 and V is TRBV5-1. The length of the CDR3 is 15 residues. The germline gives CDR1 SGHRS, CDR2 YFSETQ. CDR3 loop: CASSLLSPPTSPLHF.

The chain has TRBV3-1 and TRBJ1-2. Looked up from germline, CDR1 is LGHDT and CDR2 is YNNKEL (reference sequence). The CDR3 has 13 amino acids. CDR3: CASSQREVNGYTF.

This chain uses TRBV20-1 with TRBJ2-5. The CDR3 covers 12 residues. Germline V gene data show CDR1 as DFQATT and CDR2 as SNEGSKA (reference sequence). CDR3 region: CSLHLAGETQYF.